This TCR beta chain was captured by sequencing in a study of Ad26.COV2.S vaccination and SARS-CoV-2 variants (dated by TCRdb to the early 2020s). Context from the whole study: Vaccine-arm donors were drawn from COV1001, a multicentre, randomized, double-blind, placebo-controlled phase I-IIa trial of Ad26.COV2.S in healthy adults. Ad26.COV2.S was given intramuscularly at 5x10^10 or 1x10^11 viral particles, as a single shot or as two shots 56 days apart. Sequencing of the TCRbeta repertoire served to evaluate the specificity and breadth of SARS-CoV-2-reactive T cell receptors following Ad26.COV2.S vaccination. The TCR-sequenced set comprised around 30 samples: some 20 Ad26.COV2.S vaccine recipients, 5 placebo recipients and 8 SARS-CoV-2 convalescent individuals. Participants in the trial were split at random into five groups of five each, receiving low-dose or high-dose Ad26.COV2.S once or twice, or else placebo on both occasions. Throughout the experiments and outcome assessment, investigators stayed blinded to trial group allocation. Findings and caveats that apply to the study as a whole: It was noted by the authors that total T cell responses may have been underestimated by the TCR breadth and depth analyses. Substantial breadth of spike-specific CD8+ and CD4+ T cell responses was reported after vaccination. Comparable non-spike TCR breadth was observed between vaccine and placebo recipients, consistent with only spike being contained in the vaccine. Higher spike-specific TCR breadth was observed in Ad26.COV2.S recipients than in placebo recipients (P = 0.0014). The study lacked the statistical power to compare responses across vaccine doses or regimens.

The cysteine opens and the phenylalanine closes a CDR3 of 15 amino acids. Just CDR3 DNA is preserved here, 45 bases in frame from base 1. At the junction V is shortened by 4 bases and J by 4 bases, with 14 bases in between. The germline V gene provides CDR1 MNHEY and CDR2 SVGAGI. With regard to this clone: Its antigen is not yet known. No much larger clonotype is one base removed from it; base qualities were not supplied.

The immunoSEQ Assay was the method used to sequence TCRbeta CDR3 regions. After extraction, genomic DNA underwent amplification by bias-controlled multiplex PCR, followed by high-throughput sequencing. From the authors' description of their analysis: To quantify the absolute abundance of every unique TCRbeta CDR3 region, sequences were collapsed and filtered. Usable DNA was measured by amplifying reference genes present in all nucleated cells, and TCRbeta template counts were normalized to that usable DNA to estimate T cell fraction. Repertoire TCRs were annotated as SARS-CoV-2-specific when V gene, CDR3 amino acid sequence and J gene were exactly matched to a known reactive TCR set. MIRA supplied the reference SARS-CoV-2 TCR set, which was filtered for enrichment in COVID-19-positive ImmuneCODE repertoires so that public or cross-reactive TCRs were removed. Drawing on the MIRA antigens, annotated TCRs were analysed further at the level of specific ORF or position within ORF. Breadth was defined as the number of annotated unique rearrangements divided by the total number of unique productive rearrangements, and depth was defined as the summed frequency of the annotated unique rearrangements. TCR breadth was compared between groups using two-sided Wilcoxon rank-sum tests. Not all clones reach the TCRdb copy of this immuneACCESS table, which keeps in-frame sequences only. Checked studies attribute under half of the gap to unresolved V genes and leave the rest unexplained. The DNA was the basis for D and trimming; V, J and clone size are from that table. The sample yields around 300,000 clones; about 90% were counted once. Together, the top ten hold around 5.5% of the sample.

This specimen's treatment or condition label, interpreted: over 15 received Ad26.COV2.S at low or high dose, single or two shots; roughly five received placebo; per-sample allocation not given. Repertoires of vaccine and placebo recipients were sequenced from samples taken on day 63 after the first injection. Between 29 July and 7 August 2020, Cohort 1b enrolled some 25 adults aged 18-55 years at one site in Boston, USA. Ad26.COV2.S was a replication-incompetent adenovirus type 26 vector that expressed a prefusion-stabilized SARS-CoV-2 spike protein derived from the original Wuhan strain. The starting material was peripheral blood, obtained in a trial of Ad26.COV2.S vaccine versus placebo. Rearrangement joined TRBV6-5 to TRBJ1-3, with TRBD1 tentatively as D gene (5 bases match). The clonotype comes from a person aged 18 to 65 who received the Ad26.COV2.S COVID-19 vaccine or a placebo. The CDR3 amino acid sequence is: CASSWGLPIGNTIYF. The DNA is TGTGCCAGCAGTTGGGGGTTGCCGATAGGAAACACCATATATTTT.